This TCR beta chain came from a study of T cells in severe cutaneous drug reactions. Overall study: Collected from acute- or recovery-stage patients: blister fluids/cells and PBMC.

Bulk and single-cell libraries used iRepertoire multiplex PCR with TCR subtype-specific primers. TCRdb reanalyzed the multiplex PCR reads and collapses them to one entry per CDR3 protein, without DNA. There are just over 20,000 distinct CDR3 sequences in the sample, with 7.5% held by the top ten. Carbamazepine had induced Stevens-Johnson syndrome or toxic epidermal necrolysis in the sequenced donors. Overall study results and limits: In carbamazepine-induced Stevens-Johnson syndrome or toxic epidermal necrolysis, TRBV12-4 averaged about 32% in blister cells and around 5% in PBMC. Tolerant-control and healthy-donor PBMC lacked or rarely had the public CDR3 found in blisters.

A note on this clonotype: Its target is not known.

The CDR3 loop spans 13 amino acids. Germline CDR1 reads SGHTA; CDR2 reads FQGTGA. V usage is TRBV7-3 and J usage is TRBJ1-2. This sequence originates from a human donor with toxic epidermal necrolysis, a severe cutaneous drug reaction. The sequencing input was PBMCs. The CDR3 protein is CASSLTAGGGYTF.